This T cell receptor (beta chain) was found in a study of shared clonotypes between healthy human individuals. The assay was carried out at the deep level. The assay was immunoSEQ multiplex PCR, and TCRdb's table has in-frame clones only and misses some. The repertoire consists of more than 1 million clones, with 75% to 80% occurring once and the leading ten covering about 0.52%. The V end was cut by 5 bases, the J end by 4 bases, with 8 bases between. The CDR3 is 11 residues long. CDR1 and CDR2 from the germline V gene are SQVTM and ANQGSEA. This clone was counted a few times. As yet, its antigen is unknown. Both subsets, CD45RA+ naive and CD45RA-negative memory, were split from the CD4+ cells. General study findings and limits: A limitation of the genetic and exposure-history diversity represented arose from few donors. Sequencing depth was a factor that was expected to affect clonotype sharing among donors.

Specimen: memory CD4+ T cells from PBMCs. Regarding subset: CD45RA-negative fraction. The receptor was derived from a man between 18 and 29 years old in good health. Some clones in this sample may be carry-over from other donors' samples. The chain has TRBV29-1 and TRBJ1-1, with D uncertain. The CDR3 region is CSVQWGTEAFF. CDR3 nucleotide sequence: TGCAGCGTTCAGTGGGGCACTGAAGCTTTCTTT.